These T cell receptor beta chains were read from a single sample in a study of immune evolution from preneoplasia to lung adenocarcinoma. TCRdb's table, derived via immunoSEQ multiplex PCR, lists solely in-frame clones and lacks some. The sample has around 3,200 clones; 80% are singletons. Material: FFPE adjacent normal lung tissue. The source is an older donor with lung adenocarcinoma. CDR3s include the opening cysteine and the closing phenylalanine or tryptophan. D genes are given only for firm matches. Clone size, where shown, is once, few, many, or a class for clones that have expanded.

size: .
D: TRBD2
V: TRBV5-1
J: TRBJ2-1
DNA: TGCGCCAGCAGCTTCACGCTACTCTCCTCGACTAGCGGGAGCCACAATGAGCAGTTCTTC
CDR3: CASSFTLLSSTSGSHNEQFF

size: few
D: TRBD2
V: TRBV4-3
J: TRBJ2-6
DNA: TGCGCCAGCAGCCGAGAGTCTAGCGGGAGAGTGTCTGGGGCCAACGTCCTGACTTTC
CDR3: CASSRESSGRVSGANVLTF

size: .
D: .
V: TRBV30
J: TRBJ1-1
DNA: TGTGCCTGGGTCCCTTTGGGGCGGGGGAGGACTGAAGCTTTCTTT
CDR3: CAWVPLGRGRTEAFF

size: few
D: .
V: TRBV2
J: TRBJ2-3
DNA: TGTGCCAGCAGTGAGTTGGGGCGAATCACAGATACGCAGTATTTT
CDR3: CASSELGRITDTQYF

size: .
D: TRBD1
V: TRBV5-1
J: TRBJ1-5
DNA: TGCGCCAGCAGCCAGGGGACAGGGGATCAGCCCCAGCATTTT
CDR3: CASSQGTGDQPQHF

size: .
D: TRBD1
V: TRBV27
J: TRBJ1-5
DNA: TGTGCCAGCAGTTTATATAGGACAGGTACCACCAATCAGCCCCAGCATTTT
CDR3: CASSLYRTGTTNQPQHF

size: .
D: .
V: TRBV29-1
J: TRBJ1-1
DNA: TGCAGCGTTGTCAAGAATATGAACACTGAAGCTTTCTTT
CDR3: CSVVKNMNTEAFF

size: .
D: TRBD2
V: TRBV4-1
J: TRBJ2-3
DNA: TGCGCCAGCAGCGTAACAGCGGGAAGGACAGATACGCAGTATTTT
CDR3: CASSVTAGRTDTQYF

size: .
D: TRBD1
V: TRBV7-9
J: TRBJ2-7
DNA: TGTGCCAGCAGCGACGGACAGGGGCGGGAGTACGAGCAGTACTTC
CDR3: CASSDGQGREYEQYF

size: .
D: TRBD1
V: TRBV6-4
J: TRBJ1-5
DNA: TGTGCCAGCAGTAGGACAGGGGACAATCAGCCCCAGCATTTT
CDR3: CASSRTGDNQPQHF

size: .
D: .
V: TRBV30
J: TRBJ2-1
DNA: TGTGCCTCCCAGGCCTACAATGAGCAGTTCTTC
CDR3: CASQAYNEQFF

size: .
D: .
V: TRBV30
J: TRBJ2-3
DNA: TGTGCCTGGAGTGTAGGGTTTGGTAGGAGGAGCACAGATACGCAGTATTTT
CDR3: CAWSVGFGRRSTDTQYF

size: .
D: TRBD2
V: TRBV15
J: TRBJ2-7
DNA: TGTGCCACCAGCAGAGGTAGGAGCGGGAGGGCCAGCCTCCTCCACGAGCAGTACTTC
CDR3: CATSRGRSGRASLLHEQYF

size: few
D: .
V: TRBV6-1
J: TRBJ1-5
DNA: TGTGCCAGCAGCGTCCCAAATCAGCCCCAGCATTTT
CDR3: CASSVPNQPQHF

size: .
D: .
V: TRBV19
J: TRBJ2-5
DNA: TGTGCCAGTAGGACCCGTGGAGATCAAGAGACCCAGTACTTC
CDR3: CASRTRGDQETQYF

size: few
D: .
V: TRBV5-4
J: TRBJ2-7
DNA: TGTGCCAGCAGCTTGGGACGCGATAGCTCCTACGAGCAGTACTTC
CDR3: CASSLGRDSSYEQYF

size: .
D: TRBD1
V: TRBV9
J: TRBJ2-5
DNA: TGTGCCAGCAGCGGTCCCCTGGCAGGGGGCCAAGAGACCCAGTACTTC
CDR3: CASSGPLAGGQETQYF

size: .
D: .
V: TRBV7-6
J: TRBJ2-7
DNA: TGTGCCAGCAGCTTAGCGATCGACTACGAGCAGTACTTC
CDR3: CASSLAIDYEQYF

size: .
D: .
V: TRBV2
J: TRBJ1-2
DNA: TGTGCCAGCAGTGGACAAACACTTGGCTACACCTTC
CDR3: CASSGQTLGYTF

size: .
D: .
V: TRBV7-3
J: TRBJ2-1
DNA: TGTGCCAGCAGCTTAGAGCAGAGCTACAATGAGCAGTTCTTC
CDR3: CASSLEQSYNEQFF

size: .
D: TRBD1
V: TRBV6-1
J: TRBJ2-7
DNA: TGTGCCAGCAGTGAACGGACAGGGTCGGTCTACGAGCAGTACTTC
CDR3: CASSERTGSVYEQYF

size: few
D: .
V: TRBV7-2
J: TRBJ1-2
DNA: TGTGCCAGCAACTTAGATGGTAACCCGTCGGGAAGTGGCTACACCTTC
CDR3: CASNLDGNPSGSGYTF

size: .
D: .
V: TRBV19
J: TRBJ2-7
DNA: TGTGCCAGTAGTAAAGATGGCCGGACCTCCTACGAGCAGTACTTC
CDR3: CASSKDGRTSYEQYF

size: .
D: .
V: TRBV27
J: TRBJ1-2
DNA: TGTGCCACCGGGGGGTACGGCGGCTATGGCTACACCTTC
CDR3: CATGGYGGYGYTF

size: .
D: .
V: TRBV7-8
J: TRBJ1-2
DNA: TGTGCCAGCAGCAAGACCTCCACAGTGAACGATGGCTACACCTTC
CDR3: CASSKTSTVNDGYTF

size: .
D: .
V: TRBV7-9
J: TRBJ2-5
DNA: TGTGCCAGCAGCTCGTCCGTATGGACCCAGTACTTC
CDR3: CASSSSVWTQYF

size: .
D: TRBD2
V: TRBV6-5
J: TRBJ2-7
DNA: TGTGCCAGCAGTTACGGACTAGCAGCCTACGAGCAGTACTTC
CDR3: CASSYGLAAYEQYF

size: .
D: .
V: TRBV7-9
J: TRBJ2-1
DNA: TGTGCCAGCAGTGGTCAATTAAGCTCCTACAATGAGCAGTTCTTC
CDR3: CASSGQLSSYNEQFF

size: .
D: TRBD1
V: TRBV29-1
J: TRBJ2-3
DNA: TGCAGCGTTGGAGTGGGATCAGGGGGCCAGTATTTT
CDR3: CSVGVGSGGQYF

size: once
D: TRBD1
V: TRBV10-2
J: TRBJ2-1
DNA: TGCGCCAGCAGTAAAGACAGGGGAAGCAATGAGCAGTTCTTC
CDR3: CASSKDRGSNEQFF

size: .
D: .
V: TRBV11-3
J: TRBJ1-2
DNA: TGTGCCAGCAGCTTATCAGGGGACGACTATGGCTACACCTTC
CDR3: CASSLSGDDYGYTF

size: .
D: .
V: TRBV2
J: TRBJ1-2
DNA: TGTGCCAGCAGTACCAGGAGGAGTGGCTACACCTTC
CDR3: CASSTRRSGYTF

size: .
D: .
V: TRBV7-6
J: TRBJ2-4
DNA: TGTGCCAGCAGCTTAGATGGCATTCAGTACTTC
CDR3: CASSLDGIQYF

size: .
D: .
V: TRBV25-1
J: TRBJ2-7
DNA: TGTGCCAGCAGTGAAAGTCTTCCTGGGGCCGAGCAGTACTTC
CDR3: CASSESLPGAEQYF

size: .
D: TRBD1
V: TRBV7-9
J: TRBJ1-5
DNA: TGTGCCAGCAGCTTCGAAGGGACAGGGAGGAATCAGCCCCAGCATTTT
CDR3: CASSFEGTGRNQPQHF

size: few
D: .
V: TRBV7-8
J: TRBJ2-1
DNA: TGTGCCAGCAGCCCCCATAAAATCTCGAGCTCCTACAATGAGCAGTTCTTC
CDR3: CASSPHKISSSYNEQFF

size: .
D: TRBD2
V: TRBV5-6
J: TRBJ2-1
DNA: TGTGCCAGCACCCTGGGACTAGCATACGAGCAGTTCTTC
CDR3: CASTLGLAYEQFF

size: .
D: .
V: TRBV5-1
J: TRBJ2-7
DNA: TGCGCCAGCAGCCCTGAGGGTTCGACAGCTAAGTACTTC
CDR3: CASSPEGSTAKYF

size: .
D: .
V: TRBV5-4
J: TRBJ2-5
DNA: TGTGCCAGCAGCCAAGACAGGCTCCAAGAGACCCAGTACTTC
CDR3: CASSQDRLQETQYF

size: .
D: .
V: TRBV6-1
J: TRBJ2-7
DNA: TGTGCCAGCAGAACCGGGACAGCGGGGACCTACGAGCAGTACTTC
CDR3: CASRTGTAGTYEQYF

size: .
D: .
V: TRBV7-2
J: TRBJ2-7
DNA: TGTGCCAGCAGCCCCCACTTCTCACGCCACTACGAGCAGTACTTC
CDR3: CASSPHFSRHYEQYF

size: few
D: TRBD2
V: TRBV7-6
J: TRBJ2-2
DNA: TGTGCCAGCAGCTTCGGTGCGGGGGACACCGGGGAGCTGTTTTTT
CDR3: CASSFGAGDTGELFF

size: .
D: .
V: TRBV27
J: TRBJ2-3
DNA: TGTGCCAGCAGTCTCTCGGGAAATACGCAGTATTTT
CDR3: CASSLSGNTQYF

size: .
D: TRBD1
V: TRBV5-3
J: TRBJ2-3
DNA: TGTGCCAGAAGCTTGTTGGGACAGGGGGCTTATCAGCCCCAGTATTTT
CDR3: CARSLLGQGAYQPQYF

size: .
D: .
V: TRBV9
J: TRBJ1-2
DNA: TGTGCCAGCAGCGCAGATACAGGGTTAATCTCTGGCTACACCTTC
CDR3: CASSADTGLISGYTF

size: .
D: .
V: TRBV12-5
J: TRBJ2-5
DNA: TGTGCTAGTGGTTTGGTAAATCAGGCCGAGACCCAGTACTTC
CDR3: CASGLVNQAETQYF

size: .
D: TRBD1
V: TRBV6-1
J: TRBJ2-6
DNA: TGTGCCAGCAGTGAAAACACAGGGGGCTCTGGGGCCAACGTCCTGACTTTC
CDR3: CASSENTGGSGANVLTF

size: .
D: .
V: TRBV18
J: TRBJ1-5
DNA: TGTGCCAGCTCACCCGTTTTGGTCGAAGGCAATCAGCCCCAGCATTTT
CDR3: CASSPVLVEGNQPQHF

size: .
D: .
V: TRBV6-1
J: TRBJ1-1
DNA: TGTGCCAGCAGTGCAGGGATGTACACTGAAGCTTTCTTT
CDR3: CASSAGMYTEAFF

size: .
D: .
V: TRBV7-3
J: TRBJ2-4
DNA: TGTGCCAGCAGCGTAGATCCCAAAAACATTCAGTACTTC
CDR3: CASSVDPKNIQYF